This section outlines one T cell receptor beta chain sequence together with its context. This entry belongs to a study of CD8 T cells in Susac syndrome. The RNA, about 0.5 to 1 ug, was put through reverse transcription using random hexamers. TCRdb analysed the immunoSEQ multiplex PCR reads with MiXCR anew, one entry per CDR3 protein. The table has 120,000 or so distinct CDR3 sequences, about 93% seen once; the top ten hold around 0.2%. Trimming removed 3 bases at V and 7 bases at J, with 13 bases between. CDR1 is MGHDK and CDR2 is SYGVNS in the germline V gene. CDR3 length: 14 amino acids. Sample: CD8+ T cells from PBMCs. The chain employs TRBV25-1 and TRBJ1-5, with D possibly TRBD1 on 6 matching bases. This sequence originates from a human donor with Susac syndrome. The CDR3 nucleotides read TGTGCCAGCAGTGATACAGGGTCAGGCCAGCCCCAGCATTTT. This gives the protein CASSDTGSGQPQHF.